This TCR beta chain was obtained from a study of T cell repertoires in cytomegalovirus infection. Overall study: Matching HLA type, along with CMV infection, was indicated by public TCR beta signatures.

The V gene end was trimmed by 8 bases and the J gene end by 5 bases; junction bases not matched to a gene: 7. This CDR3 contains 13 residues. One entry per CDR3 protein results from TCRdb running MiXCR on the reads. The sample shows 150,000 to 200,000 distinct CDR3 sequences, approximately 20% of them seen only once. The TCR was taken from a human donor in good health (CMV status not recorded). Some clones in this sample may be carry-over from other donors' samples. What was sequenced was PBMCs. The J gene is TRBJ2-7, the V gene TRBV12-3 or TRBV12-4, with 9 nucleotides matching TRBD2. The CDR3 loop reads CASHGGRVNEQYF. DNA of the CDR3: TGTGCCAGCCACGGCGGGAGGGTCAACGAGCAGTACTTC.